A selection of T cell receptor beta chains follows, all from one sample in a study of CD8+ T cells in alopecia areata. Profiled with immunoSEQ multiplex PCR; TCRdb holds only in-frame clones, not every one. The repertoire holds 70,000 to 95,000 clones, with roughly 51% as singletons. The specimen sequenced was NKG2D-high CD8+ T cells sorted from blood. All receptors derive from a human donor with alopecia areata. Both conserved end residues are part of each CDR3. A D gene is named only where the DNA matches it firmly. Clone sizes are given selectively: once, few, many, or a class where the clone is expanded.

d_call	v_call	j_call	clone_size	cdr3_aa	cdr3_nt
TRBD1	TRBV19	TRBJ2-7	few	CASMEGQGTYEQYF	TGTGCCAGTATGGAGGGACAGGGGACCTACGAGCAGTACTTC
NA	TRBV27	TRBJ1-5	NA	CASSLARVGQPQHF	TGTGCCAGCAGTTTAGCCAGGGTGGGACAGCCCCAGCATTTT
NA	TRBV28	TRBJ2-7	NA	CASSSNRAQREEQYF	TGTGCCAGCAGTTCCAACAGGGCCCAGCGGGAAGAGCAGTACTTC
NA	TRBV6-5	TRBJ1-2	NA	CASSYSTGVDGYTF	TGTGCCAGCAGTTACTCTACAGGTGTCGATGGCTACACCTTC
NA	TRBV7-8	TRBJ2-5	NA	CASSQGSQETQYF	TGTGCCAGCAGCCAGGGGAGTCAAGAGACCCAGTACTTC
TRBD1	TRBV7-9	TRBJ2-4	NA	CASSLSERDRGNIQYF	TGTGCCAGCAGCCTATCGGAACGGGACAGGGGAAACATTCAGTACTTC
NA	TRBV11-2	TRBJ2-1	few	CASSLVVNNEQFF	TGTGCCAGCAGCTTAGTCGTCAACAATGAGCAGTTCTTC
NA	TRBV7-9	TRBJ1-4	few	CASSFLDIRNEKLFF	TGTGCCAGCAGCTTCCTAGACATTAGGAATGAAAAACTGTTTTTT
NA	TRBV29-1	TRBJ1-2	NA	CSVVGDNF	TGCAGCGTTGTCGGGGATAACTTC
NA	TRBV27	TRBJ2-3	NA	CASVSTDTQYF	TGTGCCAGCGTGAGCACAGATACGCAGTATTTT
TRBD2	TRBV4-3	TRBJ2-7	NA	CASSQYRGSHEQYF	TGCGCCAGCAGCCAATACCGCGGGAGCCACGAGCAGTACTTC
TRBD1	TRBV5-1	TRBJ1-5	NA	CASSWDRNQPQHF	TGCGCCAGCAGCTGGGACAGGAATCAGCCCCAGCATTTT
NA	TRBV11-2	TRBJ2-5	NA	CASSLGANQETQYF	TGTGCCAGCAGCTTAGGGGCGAATCAAGAGACCCAGTACTTC
NA	TRBV5-1	TRBJ2-2	NA	CASSLASWTGELFF	TGCGCCAGCAGCTTGGCATCCTGGACCGGGGAGCTGTTTTTT
TRBD1	TRBV29-1	TRBJ1-2	NA	CSASTGDYGYTF	TGCAGCGCTTCGACAGGGGACTATGGCTACACCTTC
NA	TRBV29-1	TRBJ1-1	few	CSVANPLSPNTEAFF	TGCAGCGTTGCCAACCCCCTCTCCCCGAACACTGAAGCTTTCTTT
NA	TRBV29-1	TRBJ2-2	few	CSVLRDTSGELFF	TGCAGCGTTCTCCGGGACACCAGCGGGGAGCTGTTTTTT
TRBD1	TRBV4-1	TRBJ1-2	NA	CASSQVGTGNGYTF	TGCGCCAGCAGCCAAGTAGGGACAGGGAATGGCTACACCTTC
TRBD1	TRBV4-2	TRBJ1-1	NA	CASSQSGTDINTDAFF	TGTGCCAGCAGCCAATCCGGGACAGACATTAACACTGATGCTTTCTTT
NA	TRBV27	TRBJ1-1	NA	CASTSGPLRAEAFF	TGTGCCAGCACGTCGGGACCGCTCAGAGCTGAAGCTTTCTTT
NA	TRBV2	TRBJ1-2	NA	CASRGDRIDYGYTF	TGTGCCAGCAGGGGCGACAGGATCGACTATGGCTACACCTTC
NA	TRBV30	TRBJ1-2	NA	CAWSVIGGYGYTF	TGTGCCTGGAGTGTAATTGGTGGCTATGGCTACACCTTC
TRBD2	TRBV2	TRBJ2-3	NA	CASSGEREFTDTQYF	TGTGCCAGCAGTGGGGAGCGGGAGTTCACAGATACGCAGTATTTT
NA	TRBV23-1	TRBJ1-2	few	CASSQSTDNPYGYTF	TGCGCCAGCAGTCAATCGACGGACAACCCCTATGGCTACACCTTC
NA	TRBV29-1	TRBJ2-7	NA	CSVGPEESYEQYF	TGCAGCGTGGGCCCTGAGGAATCCTACGAGCAGTACTTC
NA	TRBV4-2	TRBJ2-1	NA	CASSQEGIRDFSYNEQFF	TGTGCCAGCAGCCAAGAGGGAATAAGGGACTTCTCCTACAATGAGCAGTTCTTC
NA	TRBV29-1	TRBJ1-1	NA	CSVEDSVAASGTEAFF	TGCAGCGTTGAAGATTCAGTGGCCGCGAGCGGCACTGAAGCTTTCTTT
NA	TRBV5-6	TRBJ1-1	NA	CASSGPGGPNTEAFF	TGTGCCAGCAGCGGCCCAGGAGGGCCAAACACTGAAGCTTTCTTT
TRBD2	TRBV30	TRBJ2-1	NA	CAWSGSGGPGSSYNEQFF	TGTGCCTGGAGTGGGAGCGGGGGCCCCGGTAGCTCCTACAATGAGCAGTTCTTC
NA	TRBV29-1	TRBJ2-1	NA	CSLYGANNEQFF	TGCAGCCTTTACGGAGCAAACAATGAGCAGTTCTTC
TRBD2	TRBV7-2	TRBJ2-1	few	CASSPYRTSGSPNEQFF	TGTGCCAGCAGCCCATATAGGACTAGCGGGAGCCCCAATGAGCAGTTCTTC
NA	TRBV5-1	TRBJ2-3	few	CASSQDGDTQYF	TGCGCCAGCAGCCAGGATGGGGATACGCAGTATTTT
NA	TRBV30	TRBJ2-3	NA	CAWLTTDTQYF	TGTGCCTGGTTGACCACAGATACGCAGTATTTT
TRBD1	TRBV29-1	TRBJ2-5	NA	CSVTTGPETQYF	TGCAGCGTTACGACAGGGCCAGAGACCCAGTACTTC
TRBD1	TRBV9	TRBJ2-5	NA	CASRGQAEETQYF	TGTGCCAGCAGGGGACAGGCTGAAGAGACCCAGTACTTC
TRBD1	TRBV29-1	TRBJ2-1	NA	CSVERRGLFNEQFF	TGCAGCGTTGAACGCAGGGGGCTTTTCAATGAGCAGTTCTTC
NA	TRBV11-2	TRBJ2-3	few	CASSPTAPALYF	TGTGCCAGCAGCCCTACAGCCCCGGCCTTGTATTTT
NA	TRBV29-1	TRBJ2-2	NA	CSVEDIRQAPGELFF	TGCAGCGTTGAAGATATAAGGCAGGCCCCCGGGGAGCTGTTTTTT
NA	TRBV6-5	TRBJ2-1	NA	CASSFQGWDEQFF	TGTGCCAGCAGTTTTCAGGGCTGGGATGAGCAGTTCTTC
NA	TRBV5-1	TRBJ1-6	NA	CASRSDGNSPLHF	TGCGCCAGCCGATCCGACGGGAATTCACCCCTCCACTTT
NA	TRBV7-9	TRBJ2-3	few	CASSRQAPGATDTQYF	TGTGCCAGCAGCCGTCAGGCCCCGGGTGCCACAGATACGCAGTATTTT
NA	TRBV7-3	TRBJ2-1	few	CASRRRGNEQFF	TGTGCCAGCAGACGCCGGGGCAATGAGCAGTTCTTC
TRBD1	TRBV27	TRBJ2-7	NA	CASTAGTGYYEQYF	TGTGCCAGCACCGCCGGGACAGGTTACTACGAGCAGTACTTC
NA	TRBV29-1	TRBJ2-1	few	CSVEDQGQEQFF	TGCAGCGTTGAAGATCAAGGGCAGGAGCAGTTCTTC
NA	TRBV9	TRBJ2-3	NA	CASSTEDTQYF	TGTGCCAGCAGCACAGAGGATACGCAGTATTTT
NA	TRBV23-1	TRBJ1-1	few	CASTPVVCRNTEAFF	TGCGCCAGCACCCCCGTCGTTTGCAGAAACACTGAAGCTTTCTTT
NA	TRBV30	TRBJ2-5	NA	CAWSVLGGWQETQYF	TGTGCCTGGAGTGTACTGGGGGGCTGGCAGGAGACCCAGTACTTC
NA	TRBV4-1	TRBJ1-2	NA	CASSQVRGDYGYTF	TGCGCCAGCAGCCAGGTCAGGGGCGACTATGGCTACACCTTC
NA	TRBV4-1	TRBJ2-7	NA	CASSQGLGSDEQYF	TGCGCCAGCAGCCAAGGTCTGGGGAGCGACGAGCAGTACTTC
NA	TRBV7-9	TRBJ1-3	NA	CASSDSTGNTIYF	TGTGCCAGCAGCGACAGCACTGGAAACACCATATATTTT
TRBD2	TRBV29-1	TRBJ2-5	few	CSVEGGGLLQETQYF	TGCAGCGTTGAAGGGGGGGGACTACTCCAAGAGACCCAGTACTTC
TRBD2	TRBV27	TRBJ2-3	NA	CASSWAGGRSTDTQYF	TGTGCCAGCAGTTGGGCGGGGGGGCGGAGCACAGATACGCAGTATTTT
NA	TRBV7-2	TRBJ2-7	few	CASAQGRGYEQYF	TGTGCCAGCGCTCAGGGCAGGGGATACGAGCAGTACTTC
NA	TRBV4-1	TRBJ2-7	once	CASSQVGGYEQYF	TGCGCCAGCAGCCAAGTGGGCGGCTACGAGCAGTACTTC
TRBD2	TRBV28	TRBJ2-1	few	CASSENSGNANEQFF	TGTGCCAGCAGTGAAAATAGCGGGAACGCCAATGAGCAGTTCTTC